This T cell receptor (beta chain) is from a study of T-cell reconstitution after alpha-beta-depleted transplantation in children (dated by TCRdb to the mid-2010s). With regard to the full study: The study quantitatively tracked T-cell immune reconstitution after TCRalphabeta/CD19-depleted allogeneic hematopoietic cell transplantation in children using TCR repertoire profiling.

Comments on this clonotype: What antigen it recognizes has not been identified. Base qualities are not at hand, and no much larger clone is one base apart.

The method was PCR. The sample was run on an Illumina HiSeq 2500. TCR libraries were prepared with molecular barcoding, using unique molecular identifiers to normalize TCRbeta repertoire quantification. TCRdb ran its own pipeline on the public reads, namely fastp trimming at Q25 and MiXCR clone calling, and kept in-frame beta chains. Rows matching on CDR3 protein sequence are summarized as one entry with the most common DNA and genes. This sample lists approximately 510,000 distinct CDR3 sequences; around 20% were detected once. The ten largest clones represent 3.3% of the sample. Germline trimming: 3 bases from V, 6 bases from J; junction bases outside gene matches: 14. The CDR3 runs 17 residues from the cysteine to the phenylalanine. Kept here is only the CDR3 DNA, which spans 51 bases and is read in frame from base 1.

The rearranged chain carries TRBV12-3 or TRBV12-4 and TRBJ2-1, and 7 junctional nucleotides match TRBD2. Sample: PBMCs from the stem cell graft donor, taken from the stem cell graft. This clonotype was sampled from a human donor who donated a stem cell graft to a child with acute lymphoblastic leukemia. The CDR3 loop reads CASSFYRLGGPINEQFF. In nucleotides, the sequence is TGTGCCAGCAGTTTCTATAGACTGGGAGGGCCAATCAATGAGCAGTTCTTC.